The sequence of this T cell receptor beta chain was determined in a study of OX40 agonist ivuxolimab in advanced cancers. The overall study: Partial response was recorded in three patients: one hepatocellular carcinoma and two cutaneous melanoma cases.

Notes on the study in general: Averaged across samples, CD8+ T cells carried more expanded clones than CD4+ did.

Patients were ineligible given autoimmune disease history or systemic immunosuppression. Sampling of blood occurred at baseline, cycle 4 day 1, and cycle 7 day 1. Germline V gives CDR1 SNHLY, CDR2 FYNNEI. J gave up 2 bases and V 6 bases, and 7 bases lay outside the gene matches. The CDR3 runs 16 residues. As regards this clone: Its antigen is unidentified.

Sequencing used immunoSEQ multiplex PCR; TCRdb keeps in-frame clones, though not all of them. The sample includes some 48,000 clones, about three quarters seen only once; the top ten take roughly 7.9%. The receptor comes from an adult with an advanced solid tumor such as melanoma, head and neck, liver or kidney cancer. The specimen was CD4+ or CD8+ T cells sorted from blood, collected in a trial of the OX40 agonist ivuxolimab. The genes are TRBV2 and TRBJ2-3, with 11 bases aligning to TRBD2. The CDR3 region is CASSDSSGRFTDTQYF. CDR3 DNA: TGTGCCAGCAGCGATTCTAGCGGGAGGTTCACAGATACGCAGTATTTT.